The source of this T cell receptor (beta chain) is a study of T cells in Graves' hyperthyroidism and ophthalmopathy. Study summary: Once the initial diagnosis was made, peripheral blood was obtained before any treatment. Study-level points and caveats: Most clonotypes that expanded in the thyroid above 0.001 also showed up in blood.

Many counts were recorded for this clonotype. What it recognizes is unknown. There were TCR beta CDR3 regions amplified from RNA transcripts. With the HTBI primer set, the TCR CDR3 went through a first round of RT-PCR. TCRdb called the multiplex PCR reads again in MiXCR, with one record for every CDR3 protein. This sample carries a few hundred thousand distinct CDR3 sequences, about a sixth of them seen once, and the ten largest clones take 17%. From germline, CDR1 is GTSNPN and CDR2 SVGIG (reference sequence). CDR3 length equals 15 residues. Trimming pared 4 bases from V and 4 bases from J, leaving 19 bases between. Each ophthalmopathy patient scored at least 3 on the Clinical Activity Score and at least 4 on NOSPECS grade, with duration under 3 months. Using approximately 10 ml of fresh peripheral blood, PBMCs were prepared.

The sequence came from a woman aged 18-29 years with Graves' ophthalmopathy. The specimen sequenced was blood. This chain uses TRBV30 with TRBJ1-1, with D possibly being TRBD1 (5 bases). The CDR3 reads CAWNSVRGSSTEAFF. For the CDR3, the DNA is TGTGCCTGGAATAGTGTTAGGGGTTCGAGCACTGAAGCTTTCTTT.